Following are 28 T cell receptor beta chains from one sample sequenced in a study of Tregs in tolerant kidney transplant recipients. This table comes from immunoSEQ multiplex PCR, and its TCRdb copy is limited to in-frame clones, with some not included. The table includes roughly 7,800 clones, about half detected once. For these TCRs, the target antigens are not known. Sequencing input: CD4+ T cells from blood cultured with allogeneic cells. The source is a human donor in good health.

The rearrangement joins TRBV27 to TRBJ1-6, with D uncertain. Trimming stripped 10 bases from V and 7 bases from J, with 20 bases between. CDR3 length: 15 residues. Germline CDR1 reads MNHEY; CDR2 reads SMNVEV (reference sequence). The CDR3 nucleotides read TGTGCCACCTCCAACAGTTACCGAGAGAATTCACCCCTCCACTTT. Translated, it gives CATSNSYRENSPLHF.

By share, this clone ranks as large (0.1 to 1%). The CDR3 DNA sequence: TGTGCCAGCAGCCAACCAGGGGTACCTAACACTGAAGCTTTCTTT. As protein: CASSQPGVPNTEAFF. The chain employs TRBV4-2 and TRBJ1-1; TRBD1 is a possible D gene (6 bases). The CDR3 totals 15 residues. Trimming pared 2 bases from V and 2 bases from J, leaving 12 bases between. Germline loops: CDR1 LGHNA, CDR2 YNFKEQ.

CDR3 sequence reads: CASSDRRPGQSSYNSPLHF. The DNA for the CDR3 is TGTGCCAGCAGCGACCGGCGCCCGGGACAGAGTTCCTATAATTCACCCCTCCACTTT. V is TRBV7-9 and J is TRBJ1-6; TRBD1 agrees at 7 bases. The CDR3 has 19 residues. Germline V CDR1 and CDR2: SEHNR, FQNEAQ (reference sequence). V was pared by 5 bases and J by 1 base, with 14 bases of the junction left unmatched.

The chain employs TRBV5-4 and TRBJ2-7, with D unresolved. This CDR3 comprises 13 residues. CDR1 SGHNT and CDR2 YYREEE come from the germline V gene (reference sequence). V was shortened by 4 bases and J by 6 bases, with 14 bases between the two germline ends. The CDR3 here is CASSQVRQPEQYF. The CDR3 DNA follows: TGTGCCAGCAGCCAGGTTAGGCAGCCCGAGCAGTACTTC.

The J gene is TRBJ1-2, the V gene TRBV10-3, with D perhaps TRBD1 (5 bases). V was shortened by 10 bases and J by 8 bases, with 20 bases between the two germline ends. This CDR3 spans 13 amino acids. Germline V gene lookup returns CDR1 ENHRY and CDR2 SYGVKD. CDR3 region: CASTGTQGRGYTF. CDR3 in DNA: TGTGCCAGCACGGGAACCCAGGGACGAGGCTACACCTTC.

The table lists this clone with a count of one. The CDR3 loop is CASSYSVQALREQYF. The CDR3 DNA sequence: TGTGCCAGCAGTTACTCGGTTCAAGCGCTGAGGGAGCAGTACTTC. The chain combines TRBV6-6 with TRBJ2-7; no definite D call. The CDR3 has 15 amino acids. Germline V CDR1 and CDR2: MNHNY, SVGAGI (reference sequence). Trimming left V 0 bases short and J 7 bases short, with 16 bases between.

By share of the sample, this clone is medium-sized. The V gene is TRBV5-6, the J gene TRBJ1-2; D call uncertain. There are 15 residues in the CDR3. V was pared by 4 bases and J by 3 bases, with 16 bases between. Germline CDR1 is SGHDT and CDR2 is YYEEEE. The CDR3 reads CASSPNSRRDYGYTF. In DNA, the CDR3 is TGTGCCAGCAGCCCAAACTCTAGGCGGGACTATGGCTACACCTTC.

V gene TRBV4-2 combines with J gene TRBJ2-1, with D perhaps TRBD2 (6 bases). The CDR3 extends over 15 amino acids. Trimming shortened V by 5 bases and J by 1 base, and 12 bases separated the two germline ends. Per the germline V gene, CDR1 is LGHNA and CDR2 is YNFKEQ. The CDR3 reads CASSLGEESYNEQFF. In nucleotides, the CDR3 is TGTGCCAGCAGCTTGGGGGAGGAGTCCTACAATGAGCAGTTCTTC.

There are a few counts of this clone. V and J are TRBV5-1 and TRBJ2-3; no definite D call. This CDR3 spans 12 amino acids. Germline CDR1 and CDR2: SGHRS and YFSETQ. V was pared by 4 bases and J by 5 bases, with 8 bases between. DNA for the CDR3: TGCGCCAGCAGCAACTTCGGAGATACGCAGTATTTT. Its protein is CASSNFGDTQYF.

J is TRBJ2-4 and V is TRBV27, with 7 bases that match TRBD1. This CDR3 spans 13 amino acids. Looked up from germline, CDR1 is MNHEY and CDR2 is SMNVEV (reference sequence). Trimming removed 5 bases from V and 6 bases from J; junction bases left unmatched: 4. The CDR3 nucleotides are TGTGCCAGCAGTCGTGCAGGGGGAAACATTCAGTACTTC. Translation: CASSRAGGNIQYF.

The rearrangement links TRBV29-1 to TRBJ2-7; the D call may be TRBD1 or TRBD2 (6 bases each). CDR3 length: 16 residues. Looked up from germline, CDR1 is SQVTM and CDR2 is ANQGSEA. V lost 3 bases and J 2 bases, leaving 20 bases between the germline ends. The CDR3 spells CSVDSIDGGRTYEQYF. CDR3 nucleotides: TGCAGCGTTGATAGCATAGACGGGGGCCGCACCTACGAGCAGTACTTC.

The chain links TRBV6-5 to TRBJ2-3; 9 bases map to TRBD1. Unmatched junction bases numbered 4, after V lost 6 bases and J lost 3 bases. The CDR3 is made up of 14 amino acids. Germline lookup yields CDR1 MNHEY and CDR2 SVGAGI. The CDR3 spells CASSRQGETDTQYF. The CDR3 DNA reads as TGTGCCAGCAGCCGACAGGGGGAAACAGATACGCAGTATTTT.

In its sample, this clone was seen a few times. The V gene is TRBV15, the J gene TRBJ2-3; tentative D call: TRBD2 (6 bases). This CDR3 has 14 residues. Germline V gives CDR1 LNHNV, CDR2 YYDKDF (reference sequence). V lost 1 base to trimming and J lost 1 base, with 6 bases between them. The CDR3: CATSRAGGTDTQYF. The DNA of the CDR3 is TGTGCCACCAGCAGAGCGGGGGGCACAGATACGCAGTATTTT.

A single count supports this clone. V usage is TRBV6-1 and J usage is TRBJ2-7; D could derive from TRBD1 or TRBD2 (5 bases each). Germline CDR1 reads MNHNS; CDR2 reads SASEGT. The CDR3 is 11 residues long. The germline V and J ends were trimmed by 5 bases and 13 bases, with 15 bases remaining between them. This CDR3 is CASSRDGAQYF. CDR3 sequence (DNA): TGTGCCAGCAGTCGGGACGGAGCTCAATACTTC.

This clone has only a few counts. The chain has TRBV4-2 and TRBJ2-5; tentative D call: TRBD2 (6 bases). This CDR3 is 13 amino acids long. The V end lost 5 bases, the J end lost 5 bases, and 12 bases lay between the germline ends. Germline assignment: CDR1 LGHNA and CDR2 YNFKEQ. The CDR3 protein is CASSAGRGETQYF. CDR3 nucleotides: TGTGCCAGCAGCGCCGGTCGGGGGGAGACCCAGTACTTC.

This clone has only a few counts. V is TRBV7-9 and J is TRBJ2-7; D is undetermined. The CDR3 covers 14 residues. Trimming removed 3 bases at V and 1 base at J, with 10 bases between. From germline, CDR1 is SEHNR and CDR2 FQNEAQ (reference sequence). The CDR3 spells CASSFQSWSYEQYF. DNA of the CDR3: TGTGCCAGCAGCTTCCAGAGTTGGTCCTACGAGCAGTACTTC.

CDR3 nucleotides: TGTGCCAGCAGTGGTTTGGACACACAAAGCCCCTACGAGCAGTACTTC. Amino acids: CASSGLDTQSPYEQYF. This chain connects TRBV2 to TRBJ2-7; TRBD1 might be the D (5 bases). V dropped 4 bases and J dropped 2 bases, with 18 bases sitting between them. Germline-derived CDR1 and CDR2 are SNHLY and FYNNEI. CDR3 length: 16 amino acids.

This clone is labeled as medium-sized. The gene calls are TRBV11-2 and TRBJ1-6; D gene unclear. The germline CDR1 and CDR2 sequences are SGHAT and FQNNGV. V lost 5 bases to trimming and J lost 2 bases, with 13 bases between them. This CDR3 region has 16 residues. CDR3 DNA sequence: TGTGCCAGCAGCCCTAAGCCGGGGACCTATAATTCACCCCTCCACTTT. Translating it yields CASSPKPGTYNSPLHF.

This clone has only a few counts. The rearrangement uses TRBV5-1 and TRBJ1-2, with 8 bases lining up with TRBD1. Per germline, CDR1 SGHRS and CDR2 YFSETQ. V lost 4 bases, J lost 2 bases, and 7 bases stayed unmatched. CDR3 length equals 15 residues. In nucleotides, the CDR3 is TGCGCCAGCAGCCCGTCAGGGGGCGGAAACTATGGCTACACCTTC. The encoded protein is CASSPSGGGNYGYTF. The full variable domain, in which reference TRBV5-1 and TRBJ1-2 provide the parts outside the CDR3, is KAGVTQTPRYLIKTRGQQVTLSCSPISGHRSVSWYQQTPGQGLQFLFEYFSETQRNKGNFPGRFSGRQFSNSRSEMNVSTLELGDSALYLCASSPSGGGNYGYTFGSGTRLTVV.

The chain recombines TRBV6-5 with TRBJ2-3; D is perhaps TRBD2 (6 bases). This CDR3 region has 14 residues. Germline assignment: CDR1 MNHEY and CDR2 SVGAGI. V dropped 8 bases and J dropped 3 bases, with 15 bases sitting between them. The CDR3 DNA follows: TGTGCCAGCGGAGGGGACCTCAGGACAGATACGCAGTATTTT. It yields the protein CASGGDLRTDTQYF.

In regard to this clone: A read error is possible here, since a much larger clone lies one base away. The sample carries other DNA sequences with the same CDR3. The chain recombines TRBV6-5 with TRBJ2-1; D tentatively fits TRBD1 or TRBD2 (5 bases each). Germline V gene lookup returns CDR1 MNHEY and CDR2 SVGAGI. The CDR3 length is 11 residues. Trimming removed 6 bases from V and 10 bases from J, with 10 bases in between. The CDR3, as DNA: TGTGCCAGCAGCCGGGGCTACGAGCAGTTCTTC. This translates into CASSRGYEQFF.

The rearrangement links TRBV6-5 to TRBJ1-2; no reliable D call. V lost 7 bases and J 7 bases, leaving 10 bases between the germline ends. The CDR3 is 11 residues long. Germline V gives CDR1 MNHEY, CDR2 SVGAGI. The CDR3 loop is CASISKVGYTF. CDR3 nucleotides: TGTGCCAGCATTTCAAAGGTTGGCTACACCTTC.

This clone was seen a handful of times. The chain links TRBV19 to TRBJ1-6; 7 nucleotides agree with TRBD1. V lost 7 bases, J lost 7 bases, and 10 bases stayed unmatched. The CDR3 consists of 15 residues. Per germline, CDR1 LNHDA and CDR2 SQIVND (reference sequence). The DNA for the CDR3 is TGTGCCAGTACCCTACAGGGGAGGGCGAATTCACCCCTCCACTTT. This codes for CASTLQGRANSPLHF.

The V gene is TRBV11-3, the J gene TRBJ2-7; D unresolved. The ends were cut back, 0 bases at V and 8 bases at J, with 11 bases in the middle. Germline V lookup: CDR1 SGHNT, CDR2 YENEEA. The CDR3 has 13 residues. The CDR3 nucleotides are TGTGCCAGCAGCTTAGATGGTGGCTTGCAGCAGTACTTC. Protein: CASSLDGGLQQYF.

In nucleotides, the CDR3 is TGTGCCAGCAGCTCGAGGGGGATCTCTGGAAACACCATATATTTT. Translated, it gives CASSSRGISGNTIYF. V is TRBV7-2 and J is TRBJ1-3, with a weak D call TRBD1 (6 bases). The CDR3 is 15 residues long. Trimming took 4 bases from V and 0 from J, leaving 10 bases between them. Looked up from germline, CDR1 is SGHTA and CDR2 is FQGNSA.

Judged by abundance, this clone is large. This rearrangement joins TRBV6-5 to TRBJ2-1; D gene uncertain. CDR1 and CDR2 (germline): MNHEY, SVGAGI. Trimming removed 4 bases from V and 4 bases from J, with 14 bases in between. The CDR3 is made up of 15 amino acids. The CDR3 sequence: CASSWSHATYNEQFF. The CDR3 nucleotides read TGTGCCAGCAGTTGGTCACACGCGACGTACAATGAGCAGTTCTTC.

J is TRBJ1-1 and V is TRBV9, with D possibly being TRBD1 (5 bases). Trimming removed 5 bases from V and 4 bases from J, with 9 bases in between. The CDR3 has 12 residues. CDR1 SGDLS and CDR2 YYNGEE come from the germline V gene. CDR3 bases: TGTGCCAGCAGTTCCCAGGGCACTGAAGCTTTCTTT. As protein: CASSSQGTEAFF.

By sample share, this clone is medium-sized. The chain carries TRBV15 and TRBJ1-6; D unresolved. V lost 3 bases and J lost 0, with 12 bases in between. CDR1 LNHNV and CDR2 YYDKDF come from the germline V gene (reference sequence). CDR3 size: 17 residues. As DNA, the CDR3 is TGTGCCACCAGCAGGGCACAGACGAGCTCCTATAATTCACCCCTCCACTTT. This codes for CATSRAQTSSYNSPLHF.